The sequence of this TCR beta chain was determined in a study of T cell responses to AZD1222 COVID-19 vaccine. Germline V lookup: CDR1 SGHRS, CDR2 YFSETQ. Trimming stripped 1 base from V and 4 bases from J, with 11 bases between. The CDR3 extends over 14 amino acids. Comments on this clone: The antigen is unknown.

Whole-study findings and limits: Repertoire samples came only from after the peak T cell response.

TCRdb's table, derived via immunoSEQ multiplex PCR, lists solely in-frame clones and lacks some. The sample holds roughly 89,000 clones, 88% seen once. V usage is TRBV5-1 and J usage is TRBJ1-2; D is ambiguous. The TCR originated in an adult in good health. Sequences were derived from peripheral blood, sampled on day 0 of MenACWY control vaccination. CDR3 DNA sequence: TGCGCCAGCAGCTTGTACGGGATCGGCTATGGCTACACCTTC. This gives the protein CASSLYGIGYGYTF.